A single sample gave rise to the 12 T cell receptor beta chains below, sequenced in a study of blood T cell repertoires in COVID-19. The table came from immunoSEQ multiplex PCR; TCRdb's copy has only in-frame clones and leaves some out. Here the sample spans approximately 160,000 clones, around 80% being singletons. The sample was peripheral blood. These receptors were collected from a man in his fifties or sixties with active or convalescent COVID-19.

DNA of the CDR3: TGTGCCAGCGAGCGGGGGCCGCTCTCCTACGAGCAGTACTTC. It is translated as CASERGPLSYEQYF. The chain uses TRBV7-2 and TRBJ2-7; 8 bases align to TRBD2. The CDR3 runs 14 residues. Germline CDR1 is SGHTA and CDR2 is FQGNSA. Unmatched junction bases numbered 6, after V lost 8 bases and J lost 0 bases.

The rearrangement links TRBV6-1 to TRBJ1-2; 11 nucleotides align to TRBD1. V trimming: 2 bases; J trimming: 5 bases; junction bases outside the gene matches: 10. The germline CDR1 and CDR2 sequences are MNHNS and SASEGT. CDR3 length: 17 residues. The CDR3 region has the DNA TGTGCCAGCAGTGAAAGAAGTAGGGACAGGGGGATTTATGGCTACACCTTC. This sequence encodes CASSERSRDRGIYGYTF.

This sequence joins TRBV4-1 and TRBJ2-5; 8 nucleotides match TRBD2. CDR1 is MGHRA, CDR2 YSYEKL, per germline. The CDR3 extends over 16 amino acids. The J segment lost 3 bases and the V segment lost 0 bases, leaving 6 bases of the junction unmatched. The CDR3 reads CASSQDRGGGKETQYF. The CDR3 DNA is TGCGCCAGCAGCCAAGATCGTGGCGGGGGGAAAGAGACCCAGTACTTC.

The CDR3 DNA reads TGTGCCAGCATCCCCCGGTCCGCCACCGGGGAGCTGTTTTTT. Its translation is CASIPRSATGELFF. This sequence joins TRBV6-5 and TRBJ2-2; D call uncertain. CDR3 length: 14 amino acids. V shed 7 bases and J shed 4 bases, with 13 bases lying between them. Germline CDR1 and CDR2: MNHEY and SVGAGI.

This chain uses TRBV2 with TRBJ2-7, with D uncertain. Trimming removed 6 bases from V and 6 bases from J, with 9 bases in between. CDR3 length equals 11 residues. Germline CDR1 and CDR2: SNHLY and FYNNEI. The CDR3: CASSLAVEQYF. The CDR3 DNA sequence: TGTGCCAGCAGCCTCGCAGTCGAGCAGTACTTC.

This chain joins TRBV10-3 and TRBJ2-1; the match to TRBD1 covers 11 bases. Germline CDR1 is ENHRY and CDR2 is SYGVKD. Trimming cost V 5 bases and J 3 bases; bases outside gene matches: 9. The length of the CDR3 is 17 residues. CDR3 residues: CAISYSGTGGIYNEQFF. The DNA for the CDR3 is TGTGCCATCAGTTACTCCGGGACAGGGGGTATCTACAATGAGCAGTTCTTC.

The chain is built from TRBV9 and TRBJ1-4; 9 nucleotides line up with TRBD1. Germline V CDR1 and CDR2: SGDLS, YYNGEE. This CDR3 spans 15 amino acids. Trimming removed 3 bases from V and 8 bases from J; junction bases left unmatched: 8. This chain's CDR3 is CASSERDRVREKLFF. In DNA form, the CDR3 reads TGTGCCAGCAGCGAGAGGGACAGGGTGAGAGAAAAACTGTTTTTT. Together with reference TRBV9 and TRBJ1-4, the CDR3 gives the full variable domain: DSGVTQTPKHLITATGQRVTLRCSPRSGDLSVYWYQQSLDQGLQFLIQYYNGEERAKGNILERFSAQQFPDLHSELNLSSLELGDSALYFCASSERDRVREKLFFGSGTQLSVL.

The V and J genes are TRBV24-1 and TRBJ1-4; 7 bases align to TRBD1. In germline, CDR1 is KGHDR, CDR2 SFDVKD. The CDR3 totals 16 residues. With V trimmed by 5 bases and J by 6 bases, 11 bases remained unmatched. CDR3 sequence (DNA): TGTGCCACCAGTGGAAACCCAGGGGGATTGGATGAAAAACTGTTTTTT. It encodes CATSGNPGGLDEKLFF.

The chain joins TRBV28 to TRBJ1-2, with 7 positions matching TRBD1. The J segment lost 0 bases and the V segment lost 8 bases, leaving 6 bases of the junction unmatched. Per germline, CDR1 MDHEN and CDR2 SYDVKM. This CDR3 region has 14 residues. The CDR3 DNA follows: TGTGCCAGCGCCAGGGACAGCCCTAACTATGGCTACACCTTC. Translating gives CASARDSPNYGYTF.

This rearrangement joins TRBV19 to TRBJ1-4; 8 nucleotides agree with TRBD1. Losses at the gene ends were 8 bases for V and 4 bases for J; bases not matched to a gene: 3. CDR3 length equals 13 residues. In germline, CDR1 is LNHDA, CDR2 SQIVND (reference sequence). This CDR3 is CASEGQDNEKLFF. The DNA of the CDR3 is TGTGCCAGTGAGGGACAGGATAATGAAAAACTGTTTTTT.

The chain combines TRBV13 with TRBJ1-4; D uncertain. This CDR3 contains 14 residues. The V end was cut by 0 bases, the J end by 4 bases, with 6 bases between. The germline gives CDR1 PRHDT, CDR2 FYEKMQ (reference sequence). In DNA form, the CDR3 reads TGTGCCAGCAGCTTAGGACAGATTAATGAAAAACTGTTTTTT. Translation: CASSLGQINEKLFF.

In DNA form, the CDR3 reads TGTGCCAGCAGCCAAGAACAATTGGTATTCTTT. Translated, it gives CASSQEQLVFF. The chain carries TRBV14 and TRBJ1-1; D gene ambiguous. V dropped 0 bases and J dropped 14 bases, with 10 bases sitting between them. CDR1 is SGHDN and CDR2 is FVKESK in the germline V gene. The CDR3 covers 11 residues.